The clone carrying this TCR beta chain was counted many times. Antigen unknown. This record belongs to a study of neurological immune-mediated disorders. Study-level points and caveats: Phylogenetic grouping assigned the repertoires of 18 of 34 multiple sclerosis patients to a single cluster of related CDR3 sequences. This cluster may be a repertoire-level signature. The most TCR clonal expansion was seen in HTLV-1-associated myelopathy, and the least was seen in multiple sclerosis, which fell below healthy controls.

Every sequencing run generated over 180 million TCR-beta sequences from 15-18 subjects. Using its own MiXCR run on the 5' RACE reads, TCRdb lists one record per CDR3 protein. Of about 59,000 distinct CDR3 sequences in the sample, approximately 3.5% were seen once. Unsorted libraries were derived from 2 million PBMCs stored at -80 C. From germline, CDR1 is DFQATT and CDR2 SNEGSKA (reference sequence). The V and J ends lost 3 bases and 4 bases, in that order; junction bases with no gene match: 5. This CDR3 comprises 14 residues. The V gene is TRBV20-1, the J gene TRBJ2-3, with TRBD2 identical over 9 bases. The sequence was collected from a woman aged 25-40 years with multiple sclerosis. Sequencing was performed on PBMCs. The DNA for the CDR3 is TGCAGTGCTAGGTTGAGCGGGAGGTCAGATACGCAGTATTTT. Translation: CSARLSGRSDTQYF.